This TCR beta chain is from a study of control samples from healthy donors and cancer patients. Clones were sequenced by immunoSEQ multiplex PCR, and TCRdb holds only the in-frame ones, with some missing. Among more than 10,000 clones listed, 90% to 95% were seen once. This CDR3 contains 12 residues. CDR1 SGHNT and CDR2 YYREEE come from the germline V gene (reference sequence). V lost 4 bases, J lost 3 bases, and 8 bases lay in between. The receptor was derived from a man older than 75 with lung cancer. Input material: PBMCs. This chain uses TRBV5-4 with TRBJ2-7, with D perhaps TRBD2 (6 bases). CDR3 nucleotide sequence: TGTGCCAGCAGCCGGGAGTACTACGAGCAGTACTTC. Residues: CASSREYYEQYF.